The 24 T cell receptor beta chains below come from one sample, sequenced in a study of cytomegalovirus exposure and HLA in healthy donors. Both 60 Vbeta primers and 13 Jbeta primers went into the PCR. Clones were read by immunoSEQ multiplex PCR, and TCRdb kept only the in-frame ones, dropping some. The sample has fewer than 200,000 clones, about 72% seen once. The specimen was PBMCs. The receptors stem from a girl under 18 in good health and CMV-seronegative.

The gene calls are TRBV29-1 and TRBJ2-2, with 8 bases identical to TRBD2. The CDR3 has 15 amino acids. Germline loops: CDR1 SQVTM, CDR2 ANQGSEA. With V trimmed by 3 bases and J by 7 bases, 10 bases remained unmatched. CDR3 DNA sequence: TGCAGCGTTGATAGTGTTAGCGGGGTTAGCGGGGAGCTGTTTTTT. Protein sequence: CSVDSVSGVSGELFF.

The gene calls are TRBV9 and TRBJ2-2; 7 bases fit TRBD2. CDR3 length: 17 amino acids. CDR1 is SGDLS, CDR2 YYNGEE, per germline. The trim removed 6 bases at V and 5 bases at J, leaving 16 bases unmatched. CDR3 nucleotides: TGTGCCAGCACCCCCTCCCGGGGGGAAAGGAAAACCGGGGAGCTGTTTTTT. This gives the protein CASTPSRGERKTGELFF.

The chain has TRBV29-1 and TRBJ2-1, with TRBD1 identical over 10 bases. The CDR3 sequence is 14 residues long. The trim removed 6 bases at V and 6 bases at J, leaving 8 bases unmatched. Germline V gene data show CDR1 as SQVTM and CDR2 as ANQGSEA. The CDR3 sequence is CSVTGTGAINEQFF. In DNA, the CDR3 is TGCAGCGTGACCGGGACAGGGGCTATCAATGAGCAGTTCTTC.

This clone was detected only once. V usage is TRBV19 and J usage is TRBJ2-3, with D possibly TRBD1 on 5 matching bases. CDR3 size: 12 residues. The V end was cut by 5 bases, the J end by 5 bases, with 8 bases between. Looked up from germline, CDR1 is LNHDA and CDR2 is SQIVND (reference sequence). The CDR3 sequence: CASSPRGDTQYF. Written as DNA, the CDR3 is TGTGCCAGTAGTCCTAGGGGAGATACGCAGTATTTT.

The V gene is TRBV11-2, the J gene TRBJ1-2; TRBD1 is a possible D gene (6 bases). V gave up 1 base and J gave up 4 bases, with 16 bases separating them. Germline V lookup: CDR1 SGHAT, CDR2 FQNNGV. The CDR3 runs 16 residues. CDR3 residues: CASSLVGAGEIYGYTF. CDR3 in DNA: TGTGCCAGCAGCTTAGTTGGGGCAGGGGAGATCTATGGCTACACCTTC.

V usage is TRBV5-1 and J usage is TRBJ2-2; 12 bases map to TRBD2. The V gene end was trimmed by 4 bases and the J gene end by 7 bases; junction bases not matched to a gene: 8. The CDR3 length is 16 residues. CDR1 and CDR2 from the germline V gene are SGHRS and YFSETQ. CDR3 region: CASSPLAGGPVGELFF. DNA of the CDR3: TGCGCCAGCAGCCCGCTAGCGGGGGGGCCTGTCGGGGAGCTGTTTTTT.

This sequence joins TRBV2 and TRBJ2-2; D is possibly TRBD1 (5 bases). The CDR3 contains 14 residues. V lost 4 bases and J lost 7, with 13 bases in between. Germline V lookup: CDR1 SNHLY, CDR2 FYNNEI. DNA for the CDR3: TGTGCCAGCAGTGTGACAGCCGTTAGCGGGGAGCTGTTTTTT. Translated: CASSVTAVSGELFF. Drawing the rest from reference TRBV2 and TRBJ2-2, the complete variable domain is EPEVTQTPSHQVTQMGQEVILRCVPISNHLYFYWYRQILGQKVEFLVSFYNNEISEKSEIFDDQFSVERPDGSNFTLKIRSTKLEDSAMYFCASSVTAVSGELFFGEGSRLTVL.

This chain uses TRBV27 with TRBJ2-3; D gene unclear. This CDR3 is 13 amino acids long. The V end was cut by 4 bases, the J end by 4 bases, with 9 bases between. Germline CDR1 and CDR2: MNHEY and SMNVEV (reference sequence). CDR3: CASSSHEADTQYF. The DNA of the CDR3 is TGTGCCAGCAGTTCGCACGAGGCAGATACGCAGTATTTT.

This rearrangement joins TRBV10-2 to TRBJ2-3; possibly TRBD2 for D (7 bases). Trimming took off 11 bases at V and 5 bases at J, with 20 bases between the two ends. The CDR3 spans 14 residues. Germline CDR1 WSHSY, CDR2 SAAADI. The CDR3 loop is CAGGASIMGDTQYF. The CDR3 DNA reads as TGCGCCGGGGGGGCTAGTATCATGGGAGATACGCAGTATTTT.

This rearrangement joins TRBV15 to TRBJ2-2, with a possible D match to TRBD1 (7 bases). CDR1 and CDR2 from the germline V gene are LNHNV and YYDKDF (reference sequence). Between the trimmed V and J ends, which lost 0 bases and 5 bases, there was a span of 13 bases. CDR3 size: 16 residues. CDR3 bases: TGTGCCACCAGCAGAGATTTGCCAGGGGGGACCGGGGAGCTGTTTTTT. Encoded protein: CATSRDLPGGTGELFF.

The chain couples TRBV5-6 to TRBJ1-2; D is ambiguous. Germline loops: CDR1 SGHDT, CDR2 YYEEEE. V was clipped by 1 base and J by 3 bases, with 10 bases between them. This CDR3 region has 14 residues. Here the CDR3 reads CASSLSGRDYGYTF. As DNA, the CDR3 is TGTGCCAGCAGCTTGTCTGGGCGGGACTATGGCTACACCTTC.

The chain couples TRBV30 to TRBJ2-7; 7 bases line up with TRBD2. Germline loops: CDR1 GTSNPN, CDR2 SVGIG (reference sequence). The CDR3 length is 11 residues. The ends lost 2 bases at V and 9 bases at J; junction bases unmatched: 4. In nucleotides, the CDR3 is TGTGCCTGGAGTTTAGGGAGGGGGCAGTACTTC. It translates to CAWSLGRGQYF.

This chain joins TRBV19 and TRBJ1-5; a possible D gene is TRBD1 (6 bases). CDR1 and CDR2 from the germline V gene are LNHDA and SQIVND (reference sequence). V was trimmed by 3 bases and J by 5 bases, leaving 17 bases between them. This CDR3 has 16 residues. The CDR3 loop reads CASSIWAGTLDQPQHF. Written as DNA, the CDR3 is TGTGCCAGTAGTATCTGGGCAGGGACACTCGATCAGCCCCAGCATTTT. Supplemented by reference TRBV19 and TRBJ1-5, the full variable domain reads DGGITQSPKYLFRKEGQNVTLSCEQNLNHDAMYWYRQDPGQGLRLIYYSQIVNDFQKGDIAEGYSVSREKKESFPLTVTSAQKNPTAFYLCASSIWAGTLDQPQHFGDGTRLSIL.

This clone was counted a few times. This chain uses TRBV2 with TRBJ1-3; D is ambiguous. The CDR3 is 12 amino acids. V was cut by 8 bases and J by 2 bases, with 7 bases left in between. Germline values: CDR1 SNHLY, CDR2 FYNNEI. The CDR3 spells CASAFTGNTIYF. CDR3 DNA: TGTGCCAGCGCGTTTACTGGAAACACCATATATTTT.

This clone was recorded once. The V call is TRBV25-1, the J call TRBJ2-1; 9 bases align to TRBD1. CDR1 and CDR2 (germline): MGHDK, SYGVNS. V was pared by 8 bases and J by 7 bases, with 6 bases of the junction left unmatched. The CDR3 extends over 13 amino acids. The CDR3 loop reads CASGGDRVNEQFF. CDR3 nucleotides: TGTGCCAGCGGCGGGGACAGGGTAAATGAGCAGTTCTTC. Variable domain in full (rest from reference TRBV25-1 and TRBJ2-1): EADIYQTPRYLVIGTGKKITLECSQTMGHDKMYWYQQDPGMELHLIHYSYGVNSTEKGDLSSESTVSRIRTEHFPLTLESARPSHTSQYLCASGGDRVNEQFFGPGTRLTVL.

The CDR3 here is CASSPRDRGHGYEQYF. The CDR3 nucleotides are TGTGCCAGCTCACCGAGGGACAGGGGGCACGGGTACGAGCAGTACTTC. This chain uses TRBV18 with TRBJ2-7; TRBD1 matches at 12 bases. The junction had 7 bases not matched to a gene; V was cut back by 3 bases and J by 4 bases. Germline CDR1 is KGHSH and CDR2 is LQKENI. The CDR3 runs to 16 residues.

This chain's CDR3 is CASSRTGTHEQYF. CDR3 coding DNA: TGTGCCAGCAGTCGGACAGGGACCCACGAGCAGTACTTC. V is TRBV2 and J is TRBJ2-7, with 8 bases fitting TRBD1. V shed 5 bases, J shed 5 bases, and the junction held 5 bases outside the gene matches. Germline CDR1 and CDR2: SNHLY and FYNNEI. This CDR3 has 13 residues.

This chain connects TRBV18 to TRBJ1-1; unclear D gene. The V gene lost 3 bases and the J gene lost 10 bases, with 15 bases spanning the gap. CDR1 is KGHSH, CDR2 LQKENI, per germline. CDR3 length equals 13 residues. The CDR3 loop reads CASSPPSSVGAFF. CDR3 nucleotides: TGTGCCAGCTCACCTCCGAGCTCCGTCGGAGCTTTCTTT.

The chain has TRBV7-6 and TRBJ2-5; 11 nucleotides agree with TRBD2. V lost 5 bases and J lost 7; bases outside the gene matches: 12. This CDR3 is 16 amino acids long. Germline lookup yields CDR1 SGHVS and CDR2 FNYEAQ. The CDR3 nucleotides are TGTGCCAGCAGCGTAGATGCTAGCGGGGGGTTCGGGACCCAGTACTTC. As protein: CASSVDASGGFGTQYF.

The J gene is TRBJ2-5, the V gene TRBV25-1; 10 positions match TRBD2. CDR1 is MGHDK and CDR2 is SYGVNS in the germline V gene. The CDR3 has 16 residues. With 2 bases clipped from V and 5 bases from J, the junction kept 8 bases outside the gene matches. CDR3 coding DNA: TGTGCCAGCAGTGAAGGGCTAGCGGGGGCGGTGGAGACCCAGTACTTC. It is translated as CASSEGLAGAVETQYF.

The chain is built from TRBV7-6 and TRBJ2-3; 9 bases line up with TRBD2. J gave up 3 bases and V 1 base, and 8 bases lay outside the gene matches. The length of the CDR3 is 17 residues. Germline lookup yields CDR1 SGHVS and CDR2 FNYEAQ. The CDR3 loop reads CASSLGLLAGRTDTQYF. The DNA for the CDR3 is TGTGCCAGCAGCTTAGGTCTACTAGCGGGTCGTACAGATACGCAGTATTTT. Complete variable domain (other parts from reference TRBV7-6 and TRBJ2-3): GAGVSQSPRYKVTKRGQDVALRCDPISGHVSLYWYRQALGQGPEFLTYFNYEAQQDKSGLPNDRFSAERPEGSISTLTIQRTEQRDSAMYRCASSLGLLAGRTDTQYFGPGTRLTVL.

The chain couples TRBV5-6 to TRBJ1-1; no firm D call. CDR1 SGHDT and CDR2 YYEEEE come from the germline V gene. This CDR3 comprises 13 residues. Trimming stripped 1 base from V and 0 bases from J, with 4 bases between. CDR3 bases: TGTGCCAGCAGCTTGCTAATGAACACTGAAGCTTTCTTT. It encodes CASSLLMNTEAFF.

The chain combines TRBV2 with TRBJ1-2; D not resolved. Trimming took 6 bases from V and 4 from J, leaving 21 bases between them. The CDR3 loop spans 16 amino acids. Per germline, CDR1 SNHLY and CDR2 FYNNEI. The CDR3 protein is CASSPTTTRVLYGYTF. CDR3 nucleotides: TGTGCCAGCAGCCCCACAACGACGAGGGTCCTCTATGGCTACACCTTC.

The chain uses TRBV29-1 and TRBJ2-1; 12 bases align to TRBD2. J lost 5 bases, V lost 7 bases, and 15 bases had no gene match. Germline V gives CDR1 SQVTM, CDR2 ANQGSEA. CDR3 size: 17 residues. CDR3 sequence (DNA): TGCAGCGCCCTTCCCTATTGGACTAGCGGGGTCGACAATGAGCAGTTCTTC. Protein sequence: CSALPYWTSGVDNEQFF.